This T cell receptor beta chain was retrieved from a study of blood T cell repertoires in COVID-19. Germline CDR1 is SNHLY and CDR2 is FYNNEI. V was shortened by 6 bases and J by 6 bases, with 8 bases between the two germline ends. The CDR3 is 11 amino acids. The method was immunoSEQ multiplex PCR; TCRdb's version includes in-frame clones alone and lacks a portion of them. The data show over 100,000 clones, about 91% seen once. The sequencing input was peripheral blood. The chain joins TRBV2 to TRBJ1-2, with D perhaps matching TRBD1 (6 bases). This receptor was obtained from a man between 50 and 59 years old with acute or convalescent COVID-19. The CDR3 DNA sequence: TGTGCCAGCAGGGGGGGGCATGGCTACACCTTC. Encoded protein: CASRGGHGYTF. Supplemented by reference TRBV2 and TRBJ1-2, the full variable domain reads EPEVTQTPSHQVTQMGQEVILRCVPISNHLYFYWYRQILGQKVEFLVSFYNNEISEKSEIFDDQFSVERPDGSNFTLKIRSTKLEDSAMYFCASRGGHGYTFGSGTRLTVV.